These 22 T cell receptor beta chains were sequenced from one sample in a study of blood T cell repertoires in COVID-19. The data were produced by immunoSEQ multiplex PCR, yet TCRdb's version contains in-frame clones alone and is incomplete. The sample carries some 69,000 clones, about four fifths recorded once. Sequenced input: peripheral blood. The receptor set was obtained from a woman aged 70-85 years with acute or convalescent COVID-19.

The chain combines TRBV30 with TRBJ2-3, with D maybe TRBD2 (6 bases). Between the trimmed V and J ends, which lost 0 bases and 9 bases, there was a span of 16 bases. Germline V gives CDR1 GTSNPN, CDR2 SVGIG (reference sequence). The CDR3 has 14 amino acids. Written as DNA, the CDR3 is TGTGCCTGGAGTGTACCAGCGGGTATCAGGACGCAGTATTTT. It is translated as CAWSVPAGIRTQYF.

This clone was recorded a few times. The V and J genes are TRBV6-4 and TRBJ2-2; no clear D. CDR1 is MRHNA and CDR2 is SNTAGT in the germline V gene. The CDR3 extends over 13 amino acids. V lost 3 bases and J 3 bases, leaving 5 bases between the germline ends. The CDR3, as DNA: TGTGCCAGCAGTGAGGCAGACACCGGGGAGCTGTTTTTT. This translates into CASSEADTGELFF.

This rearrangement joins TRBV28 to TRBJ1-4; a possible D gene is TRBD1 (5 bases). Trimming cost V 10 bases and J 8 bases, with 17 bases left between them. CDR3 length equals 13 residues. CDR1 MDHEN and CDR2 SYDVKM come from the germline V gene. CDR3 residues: CATIQGRNEKLFF. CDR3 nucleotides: TGTGCCACCATTCAGGGAAGGAACGAAAAACTGTTTTTT.

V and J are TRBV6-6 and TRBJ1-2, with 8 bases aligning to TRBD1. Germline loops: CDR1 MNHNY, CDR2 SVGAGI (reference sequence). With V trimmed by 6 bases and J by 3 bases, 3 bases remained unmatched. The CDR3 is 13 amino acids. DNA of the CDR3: TGTGCCAGCAGCGGACAGGGTTACTATGGCTACACCTTC. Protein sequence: CASSGQGYYGYTF.

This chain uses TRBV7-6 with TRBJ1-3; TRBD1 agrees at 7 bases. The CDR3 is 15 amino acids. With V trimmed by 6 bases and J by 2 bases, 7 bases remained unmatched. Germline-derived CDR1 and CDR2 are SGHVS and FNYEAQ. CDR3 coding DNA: TGTGCCAGCAGTGACCAACAGGGGCCTGGAAACACCATATATTTT. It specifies CASSDQQGPGNTIYF. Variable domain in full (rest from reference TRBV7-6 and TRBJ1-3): GAGVSQSPRYKVTKRGQDVALRCDPISGHVSLYWYRQALGQGPEFLTYFNYEAQQDKSGLPNDRFSAERPEGSISTLTIQRTEQRDSAMYRCASSDQQGPGNTIYFGEGSWLTVV.

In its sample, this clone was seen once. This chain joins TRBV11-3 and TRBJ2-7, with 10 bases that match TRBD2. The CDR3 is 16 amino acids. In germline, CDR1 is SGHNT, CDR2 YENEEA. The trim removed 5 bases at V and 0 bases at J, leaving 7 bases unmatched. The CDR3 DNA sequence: TGTGCCAGCAGCCCCCCGGGACTAGCGATCTCCTACGAGCAGTACTTC. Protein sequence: CASSPPGLAISYEQYF.

The CDR3 bases are TGCGCCAGCAGCTTGGGTTCCGTTCTGAATTCACCCCTCCACTTT. Translation gives CASSLGSVLNSPLHF. The rearrangement joins TRBV5-1 to TRBJ1-6; D gene uncertain. This CDR3 is 15 amino acids long. V was trimmed by 0 bases and J by 7 bases, leaving 11 bases between them. Germline CDR1 and CDR2: SGHRS and YFSETQ.

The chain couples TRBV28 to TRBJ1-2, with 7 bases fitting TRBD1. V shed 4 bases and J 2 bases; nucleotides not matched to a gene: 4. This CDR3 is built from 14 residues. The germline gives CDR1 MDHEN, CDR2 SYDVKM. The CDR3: CASSSGQANYGYTF. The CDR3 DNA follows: TGTGCCAGCAGTTCCGGACAGGCCAACTATGGCTACACCTTC.

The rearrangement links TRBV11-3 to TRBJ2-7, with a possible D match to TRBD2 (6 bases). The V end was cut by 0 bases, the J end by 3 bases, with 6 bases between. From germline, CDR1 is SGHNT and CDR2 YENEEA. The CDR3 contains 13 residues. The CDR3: CASSLERGYEQYF. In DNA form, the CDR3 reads TGTGCCAGCAGCTTAGAGCGGGGCTACGAGCAGTACTTC.

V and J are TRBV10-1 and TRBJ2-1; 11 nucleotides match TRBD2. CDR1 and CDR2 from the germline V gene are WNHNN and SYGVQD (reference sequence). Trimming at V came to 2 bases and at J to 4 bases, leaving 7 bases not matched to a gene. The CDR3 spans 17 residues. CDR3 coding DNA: TGCGCCAGCAGTGAGCCCTTACTAGCGGGAGAGTACAATGAGCAGTTCTTC. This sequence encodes CASSEPLLAGEYNEQFF.

CDR3 region: CASSYYKGTRGEDTQYF. As DNA, the CDR3 is TGTGCCAGCAGCTACTATAAAGGGACTAGAGGGGAGGATACGCAGTATTTT. The genes are TRBV3-1 (or the pseudogene TRBV3-2) and TRBJ2-3; 8 bases map to TRBD2. CDR1 is LGHDT, CDR2 YNNKEL, per germline (reference sequence). V gave up 5 bases and J gave up 6 bases; unmatched junction bases: 16. The CDR3 totals 17 residues.

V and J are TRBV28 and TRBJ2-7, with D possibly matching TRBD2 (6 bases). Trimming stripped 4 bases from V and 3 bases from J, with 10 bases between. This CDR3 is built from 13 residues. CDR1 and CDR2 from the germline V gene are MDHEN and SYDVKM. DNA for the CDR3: TGTGCCAGCAGTTCGGGGCGGGGCTACGAGCAGTACTTC. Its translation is CASSSGRGYEQYF.

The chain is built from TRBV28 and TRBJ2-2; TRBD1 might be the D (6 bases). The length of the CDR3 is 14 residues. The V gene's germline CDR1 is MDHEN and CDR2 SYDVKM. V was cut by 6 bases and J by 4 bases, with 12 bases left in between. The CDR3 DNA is TGTGCCAGCAGATACACAGGGTTCACCGGGGAGCTGTTTTTT. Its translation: CASRYTGFTGELFF.

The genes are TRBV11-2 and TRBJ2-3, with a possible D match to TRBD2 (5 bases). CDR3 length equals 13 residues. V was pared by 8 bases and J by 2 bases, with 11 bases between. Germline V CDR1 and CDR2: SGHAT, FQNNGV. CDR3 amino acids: CASAGRITDTQYF. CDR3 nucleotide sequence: TGTGCCAGCGCGGGCAGAATCACAGATACGCAGTATTTT.

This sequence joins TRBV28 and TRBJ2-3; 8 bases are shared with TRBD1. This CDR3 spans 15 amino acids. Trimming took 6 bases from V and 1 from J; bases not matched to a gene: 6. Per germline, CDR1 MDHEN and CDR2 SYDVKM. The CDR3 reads CASRYKGQGTDTQYF. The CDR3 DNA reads TGTGCCAGCAGATACAAGGGACAGGGCACAGATACGCAGTATTTT.

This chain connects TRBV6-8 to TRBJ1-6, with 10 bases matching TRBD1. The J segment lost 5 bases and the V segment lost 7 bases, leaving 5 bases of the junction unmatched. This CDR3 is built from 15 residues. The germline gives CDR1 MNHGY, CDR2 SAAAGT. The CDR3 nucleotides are TGTGCCAGCATTCTCGGGACAGGGGATAATTCACCCCTCCACTTT. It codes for CASILGTGDNSPLHF.

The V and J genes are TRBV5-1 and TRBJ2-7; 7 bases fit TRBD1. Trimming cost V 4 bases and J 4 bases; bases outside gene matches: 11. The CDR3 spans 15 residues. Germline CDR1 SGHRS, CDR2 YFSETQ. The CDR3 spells CASSPGTEGVYEQYF. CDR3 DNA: TGCGCCAGCAGCCCCGGGACAGAGGGTGTATACGAGCAGTACTTC.

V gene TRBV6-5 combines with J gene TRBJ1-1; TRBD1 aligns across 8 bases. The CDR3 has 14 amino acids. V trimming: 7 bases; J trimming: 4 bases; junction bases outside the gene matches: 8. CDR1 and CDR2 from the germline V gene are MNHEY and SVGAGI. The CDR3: CASTEGQGRTEAFF. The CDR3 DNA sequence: TGTGCCAGCACCGAAGGACAGGGTCGCACTGAAGCTTTCTTT.

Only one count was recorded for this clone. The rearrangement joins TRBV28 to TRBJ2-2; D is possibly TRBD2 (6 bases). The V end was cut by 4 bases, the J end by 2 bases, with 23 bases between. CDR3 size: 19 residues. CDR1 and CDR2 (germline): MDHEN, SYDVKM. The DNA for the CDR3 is TGTGCCAGCAGTTCCCCTCATCTTCGGGGACTTCGAAACACCGGGGAGCTGTTTTTT. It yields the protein CASSSPHLRGLRNTGELFF.

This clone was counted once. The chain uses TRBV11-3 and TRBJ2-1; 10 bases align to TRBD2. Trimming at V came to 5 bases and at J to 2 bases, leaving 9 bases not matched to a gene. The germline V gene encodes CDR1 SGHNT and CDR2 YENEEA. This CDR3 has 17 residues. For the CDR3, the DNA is TGTGCCAGCAGCACAGACTACCTAGCGGGGGCCTACAATGAGCAGTTCTTC. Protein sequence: CASSTDYLAGAYNEQFF.

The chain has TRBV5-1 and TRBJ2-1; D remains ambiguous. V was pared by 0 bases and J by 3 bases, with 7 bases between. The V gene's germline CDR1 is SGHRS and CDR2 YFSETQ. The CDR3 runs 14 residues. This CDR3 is CASSLDGYYNEQFF. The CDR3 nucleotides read TGCGCCAGCAGCTTGGACGGTTACTACAATGAGCAGTTCTTC.

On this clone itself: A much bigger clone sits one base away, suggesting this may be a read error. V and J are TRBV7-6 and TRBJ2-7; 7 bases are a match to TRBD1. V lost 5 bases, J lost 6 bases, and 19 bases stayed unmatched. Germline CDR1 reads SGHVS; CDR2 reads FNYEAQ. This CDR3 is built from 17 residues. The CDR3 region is CASSETLTGRLATEQYF. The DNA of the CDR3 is TGTGCCAGCAGCGAAACCCTGACAGGGAGATTAGCCACCGAGCAGTACTTC. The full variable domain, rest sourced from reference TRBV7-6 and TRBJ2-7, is GAGVSQSPRYKVTKRGQDVALRCDPISGHVSLYWYRQALGQGPEFLTYFNYEAQQDKSGLPNDRFSAERPEGSISTLTIQRTEQRDSAMYRCASSETLTGRLATEQYFGPGTRLTVT.